The 12 T cell receptor beta chains listed next were all sequenced from one sample in a study of long-term antiretroviral therapy in people with HIV (dated 2022 in TCRdb). The immunoSEQ hsTCRB v3.0 assay was used at survey level resolution to sequence the TRB variable region. TCRdb re-hosts the immuneACCESS table, in-frame sequences only. Its copies lack some clones; in the studies checked, an unresolved V gene accounts for under half of them, and the cause for the rest is not known. For this sample there are around 34,000 clones; around 79% appear just once. The top ten clonotypes cover nearly 3.5% of the sample. This specimen consisted of unsorted PBMCs, obtained 3 years after starting antiretroviral therapy. These receptors originate from a man aged 50-60 years with HIV.

This rearrangement joins TRBV19 to TRBJ1-1, with D tentatively TRBD1 (5 bases). The V gene's germline CDR1 is LNHDA and CDR2 SQIVND (reference sequence). Trimming pared 8 bases from V and 0 bases from J, leaving 28 bases between. The CDR3 spans 19 residues. This CDR3 reads CASQPHPLAPGGMNTEAFF. The CDR3 DNA reads TGTGCCAGTCAACCACACCCCTTGGCTCCCGGGGGAATGAACACTGAAGCTTTCTTT.

V usage is TRBV7-2 and J usage is TRBJ1-5; tentatively, D is TRBD1 (6 bases). CDR1 is SGHTA and CDR2 is FQGNSA in the germline V gene. The CDR3 spans 14 residues. The ends were cut back, 4 bases at V and 2 bases at J, with 9 bases in the middle. CDR3 protein: CASSSRQGNQPQHF. The CDR3 DNA is TGTGCCAGCAGCTCCCGACAGGGCAATCAGCCCCAGCATTTT.

The chain is built from TRBV7-9 and TRBJ2-7; D may be TRBD1 or TRBD2 (5 bases each). The length of the CDR3 is 15 residues. Germline V lookup: CDR1 SEHNR, CDR2 FQNEAQ (reference sequence). V gave up 5 bases and J gave up 5 bases, with 19 bases separating them. The CDR3 reads CASSPTTQGENEQYF. CDR3 nucleotides: TGTGCCAGCAGCCCCACCACCCAGGGAGAAAACGAGCAGTACTTC. Supplemented by reference TRBV7-9 and TRBJ2-7, the full variable domain reads DTGVSQNPRHKITKRGQNVTFRCDPISEHNRLYWYRQTLGQGPEFLTYFQNEAQLEKSRLLSDRFSAERPKGSFSTLEIQRTEQGDSAMYLCASSPTTQGENEQYFGPGTRLTVT.

This clone was seen more than once but under ten times. The chain couples TRBV29-1 to TRBJ1-1, with D tentatively TRBD1 (5 bases). The CDR3 has 11 residues. Germline-derived CDR1 and CDR2 are SQVTM and ANQGSEA. Trimming removed 7 bases at V and 0 bases at J, with 6 bases between. CDR3 DNA sequence: TGCAGCGGGGGGTTGAACACTGAAGCTTTCTTT. This gives the protein CSGGLNTEAFF.

The V gene is TRBV10-2, the J gene TRBJ1-4; D not resolved. The germline gives CDR1 WSHSY, CDR2 SAAADI. The V end lost 7 bases, the J end lost 8 bases, and 17 bases lay between the germline ends. The CDR3 consists of 14 residues. The CDR3 bases are TGCGCCAGCACAGCTTTCCTCCATGAAGAAAAACTGTTTTTT. Translated: CASTAFLHEEKLFF.

This chain connects TRBV28 to TRBJ2-7, with a weak D call TRBD2 (5 bases). V lost 4 bases to trimming and J lost 10 bases, with 11 bases between them. The CDR3 is 11 residues long. Germline V gene data show CDR1 as MDHEN and CDR2 as SYDVKM. The CDR3 region has the DNA TGTGCCAGCAGTTCCTCTGGAGGTCAGTACTTC. This translates into CASSSSGGQYF.

The chain links TRBV28 to TRBJ2-1; 12 bases are shared with TRBD2. The CDR3 runs to 18 residues. Trimming cost V 3 bases and J 0 bases; bases outside gene matches: 6. Germline V gene data show CDR1 as MDHEN and CDR2 as SYDVKM. The CDR3 loop is CASSFELAGGDSYNEQFF. CDR3 nucleotide sequence: TGTGCCAGCAGTTTTGAGCTAGCGGGAGGGGACTCCTACAATGAGCAGTTCTTC.

The chain uses TRBV29-1 and TRBJ2-6; D uncertain. The length of the CDR3 is 15 residues. Germline V gene data show CDR1 as SQVTM and CDR2 as ANQGSEA. The germline V and J ends were trimmed by 4 bases and 5 bases, with 15 bases remaining between them. Here the CDR3 DNA reads TGCAGCGTTGCAAGCATACAAAGTCGGGCCAACGTCCTGACTTTC. It is translated as CSVASIQSRANVLTF.

The rearrangement uses TRBV11-2 and TRBJ1-5, with D unclear. The CDR3 loop spans 13 amino acids. The germline V gene has CDR1 SGHAT and CDR2 FQNNGV. Trimming took off 5 bases at V and 6 bases at J, with 11 bases between the two ends. The CDR3 region is CASSVRNIQPQHF. The CDR3 DNA is TGTGCCAGCAGCGTCAGGAACATTCAGCCCCAGCATTTT.

This sequence joins TRBV7-3 and TRBJ2-7, with 7 bases lining up with TRBD1. The V gene end was trimmed by 2 bases and the J gene end by 4 bases; junction bases not matched to a gene: 8. The CDR3 extends over 15 amino acids. Germline loops: CDR1 SGHTA, CDR2 FQGTGA. DNA for the CDR3: TGTGCCAGCAGCTTATTGCCCGGGACAGAGTACGAGCAGTACTTC. Translating gives CASSLLPGTEYEQYF. The whole variable domain, filled in from reference TRBV7-3 and TRBJ2-7, reads GAGVSQTPSNKVTEKGKYVELRCDPISGHTALYWYRQSLGQGPEFLIYFQGTGAADDSGLPNDRFFAVRPEGSVSTLKIQRTERGDSAVYLCASSLLPGTEYEQYFGPGTRLTVT.

J is TRBJ1-1 and V is TRBV6-1; D gene ambiguous. The V gene lost 6 bases and the J gene lost 0 bases, with 5 bases spanning the gap. Germline V lookup: CDR1 MNHNS, CDR2 SASEGT. This CDR3 has 12 residues. Written as DNA, the CDR3 is TGTGCCAGCAGGACCGTGAACACTGAAGCTTTCTTT. This codes for CASRTVNTEAFF.

The chain has TRBV20-1 and TRBJ2-7; D possibly corresponds to TRBD1 (5 bases). Germline values: CDR1 DFQATT, CDR2 SNEGSKA (reference sequence). The V end was cut by 3 bases, the J end by 9 bases, with 12 bases between. The CDR3 loop spans 11 amino acids. The CDR3 reads CSARWGPGQYF. The CDR3 nucleotides are TGCAGTGCTAGGTGGGGCCCCGGGCAGTACTTC.